This TCR beta chain emerged from a study of T cell changes during pregnancy in multiple sclerosis. The repertoire was sequenced with immunoSEQ multiplex PCR; TCRdb's copy has only in-frame clones and lacks some. This sample has tens of thousands of clones, with approximately 94% found just once. In germline, CDR1 is LNHDA, CDR2 SQIVND (reference sequence). The CDR3 consists of 15 residues. The V segment lost 3 bases and the J segment 5 bases; nucleotides outside the gene matches: 4. The TCR originated in a female donor with multiple sclerosis, enrolled in a pregnancy study. Sequencing used peripheral blood, obtained in the third trimester of pregnancy. This chain links TRBV19 with TRBJ2-3; 11 positions match TRBD2. DNA of the CDR3: TGTGCCAGTAGTATTACTAGCGGGAGAGTAGATACGCAGTATTTT. It specifies CASSITSGRVDTQYF.